This T cell receptor beta chain was recorded in a study of blood T cell repertoires in COVID-19. Whole-study context: Samples of COVID-19 (acute and convalescent) were obtained from the United States, Italy and Spain.

Libraries were prepared by immunoSEQ multiplex PCR; TCRdb keeps only in-frame clonotypes and omits some of them. The sample yields 150,000 to 200,000 clones, around 83% seen once. Germline V lookup: CDR1 SGDLS, CDR2 YYNGEE. With V trimmed by 3 bases and J by 2 bases, 6 bases remained unmatched. The CDR3 loop spans 15 amino acids. Cohort 3 donors were reported recovered after two negative PCRs, clearance, or symptom resolution. The chain employs TRBV9 and TRBJ2-7; TRBD1 matches 9 bases. What was sequenced was PBMCs or T cells enriched from blood (not recorded which). The sequence was collected from a man aged 50 or older who had recovered from COVID-19. The CDR3 region is CASSARGTGTYEQYF. CDR3 in DNA: TGTGCCAGCAGCGCGAGGGGGACAGGGACCTACGAGCAGTACTTC. The full variable domain, rest sourced from reference TRBV9 and TRBJ2-7, is DSGVTQTPKHLITATGQRVTLRCSPRSGDLSVYWYQQSLDQGLQFLIQYYNGEERAKGNILERFSAQQFPDLHSELNLSSLELGDSALYFCASSARGTGTYEQYFGPGTRLTVT.